This TCR beta chain stems from a study of a mutant IDH1 vaccine in newly diagnosed glioma (dated by TCRdb to the early 2020s). Background on the whole study: Eight vaccinations were administered to patients in weeks 1, 3, 5, 7, 11, 15, 19 and 23, corresponding to visits V03 through V10. Vaccination started 4-6 weeks after radiotherapy alone, or was given together with temozolomide cycles in the groups whose treatment included chemotherapy. Of the 30 to 35 treated patients, approximately 62% were male and approximately 38% were female, and a mean age of roughly 40 years was recorded. Before enrollment, patients had received standard therapy of radiotherapy alone, temozolomide alone, or radiochemotherapy with temozolomide; most received the combination. Peripheral blood was collected at six visits: V03 (baseline), V05, V07, V10, V12 and V13. For exploratory analyses, around 26 treated patients had longitudinal TCRB deep sequencing done wherever samples were available. Here is what the overall study found, with its caveats: Selection of PBMC samples for TCRB deep sequencing was based on availability. No apparent relationship was observed between pseudoprogression and alterations in the top peripheral T cell clonotypes detected by TCRB sequencing. According to the authors, sample limitations meant that analyses of patient blood samples could not be reproduced. Immune responses induced by the vaccine were seen in around 93% of patients across multiple MHC alleles.

The CDR3 goes from the cysteine to the phenylalanine over 13 residues. The retained sequence is limited to the CDR3, 39 bases, with the frame set at the first base. The germline V gene (reference sequence) specifies MNHNY as CDR1 and SVGAGI as CDR2. V is shortened by 8 bases, J by 6 bases, and the region joining them spans 16 bases. What this sample's time point label stands for: week 11, during vaccination. Each vaccine dose, consisting of 300 ug of a 20-mer mutant IDH1 peptide in Montanide, was administered subcutaneously with topical imiquimod. Donors had newly diagnosed WHO grade 3 or 4 IDH1-mutant astrocytomas with loss of nuclear ATRX. The samples were drawn from NOA16, a multicentre, single-arm, open-label phase I trial in Germany that tested a mutant IDH1 peptide vaccine in humans for the first time. Genomic DNA for TCRB sequencing was extracted from EDTA blood using the DNeasy Blood and Tissue Kit.

Library creation used the immunoSEQ multiplex PCR assay. Rearranged TCR beta chain sequences were amplified using the hsTCRB Kit according to the manufacturer's protocol. Sequencing of TCRB libraries was carried out on an Illumina MiSeq. As for the authors' bioinformatics: The kit vendor's proprietary platform handled demultiplexing, trimming and gene mapping. TCRdb carries this immuneACCESS record with in-frame sequences only. Its versions omit some clonotypes, under half of them owing to an unresolved V gene in the studies checked, with the rest unexplained. V, J and clone size were drawn from that table, and D and trimming were deduced from the DNA. This sample is represented by more than 55,000 clones; 70% to 85% of them were singletons. 3% to 4% of the sample rests with the top ten. Details on this clone: What this receptor recognizes is not known. Base qualities are not provided; no much larger clone lies one nucleotide away.

The chain was built from TRBV6-6 and TRBJ1-1, and perhaps TRBD1 as D gene, on 5 matching bases. Sample: PBMCs, taken from a glioma patient whose treatment included an IDH1 peptide vaccine. The TCR sequence derives from a man between 25 and 39 years old with glioma. The CDR3 in this case is CASLSGGIAEAFF. Here is the DNA: TGTGCCAGCCTCTCGGGGGGGATTGCTGAAGCTTTCTTT.